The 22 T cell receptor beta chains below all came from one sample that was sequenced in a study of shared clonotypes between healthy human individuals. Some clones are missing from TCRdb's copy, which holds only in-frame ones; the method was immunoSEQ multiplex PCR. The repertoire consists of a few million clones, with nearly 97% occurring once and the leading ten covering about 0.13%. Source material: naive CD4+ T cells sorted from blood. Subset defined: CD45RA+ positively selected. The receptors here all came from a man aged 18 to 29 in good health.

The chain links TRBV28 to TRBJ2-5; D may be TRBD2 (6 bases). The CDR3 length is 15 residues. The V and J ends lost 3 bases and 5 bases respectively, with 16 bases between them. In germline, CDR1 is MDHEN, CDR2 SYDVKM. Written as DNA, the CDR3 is TGTGCCAGCAGTTTCCAGGGACTTTTCATGGAGACCCAGTACTTC. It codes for CASSFQGLFMETQYF. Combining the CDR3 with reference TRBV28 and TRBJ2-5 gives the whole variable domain DVKVTQSSRYLVKRTGEKVFLECVQDMDHENMFWYRQDPGLGLRLIYFSYDVKMKEKGDIPEGYSVSREKKERFSLILESASTNQTSMYLCASSFQGLFMETQYFGPGTRLLVL.

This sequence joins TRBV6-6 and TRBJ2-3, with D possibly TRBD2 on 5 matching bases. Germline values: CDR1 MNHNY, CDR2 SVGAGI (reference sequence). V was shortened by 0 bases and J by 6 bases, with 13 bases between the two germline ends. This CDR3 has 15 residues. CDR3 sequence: CASSYSIEGMDTQYF. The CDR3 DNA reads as TGTGCCAGCAGTTACTCGATAGAGGGCATGGATACGCAGTATTTT.

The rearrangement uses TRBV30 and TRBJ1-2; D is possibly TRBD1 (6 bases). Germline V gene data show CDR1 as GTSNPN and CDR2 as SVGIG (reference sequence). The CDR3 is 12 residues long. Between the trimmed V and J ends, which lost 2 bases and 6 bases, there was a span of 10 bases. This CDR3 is CAWSRGRDGYTF. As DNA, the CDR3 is TGTGCCTGGAGTCGGGGGCGGGATGGCTACACCTTC.

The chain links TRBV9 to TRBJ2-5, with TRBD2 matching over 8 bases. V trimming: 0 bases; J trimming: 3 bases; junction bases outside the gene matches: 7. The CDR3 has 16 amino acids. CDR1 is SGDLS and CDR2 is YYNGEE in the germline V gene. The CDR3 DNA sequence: TGTGCCAGCAGCGTAGCTCGGCGGGGGGTCAAAGAGACCCAGTACTTC. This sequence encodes CASSVARRGVKETQYF.

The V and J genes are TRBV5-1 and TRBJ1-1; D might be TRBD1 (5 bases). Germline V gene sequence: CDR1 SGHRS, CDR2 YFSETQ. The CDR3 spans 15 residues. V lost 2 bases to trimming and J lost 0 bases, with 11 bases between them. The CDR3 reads CASSFPDSLNTEAFF. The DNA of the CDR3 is TGCGCCAGCAGCTTTCCTGACAGTTTGAACACTGAAGCTTTCTTT.

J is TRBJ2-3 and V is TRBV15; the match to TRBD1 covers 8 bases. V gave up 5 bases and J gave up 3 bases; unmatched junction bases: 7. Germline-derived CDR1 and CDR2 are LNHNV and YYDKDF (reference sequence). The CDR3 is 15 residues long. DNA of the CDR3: TGTGCCACCAGCGCTCCAGGGGGCGGGACAGATACGCAGTATTTT. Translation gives CATSAPGGGTDTQYF.

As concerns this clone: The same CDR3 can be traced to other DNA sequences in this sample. The CDR3 loop reads CASSEEGLSGNTIYF. In DNA form, the CDR3 reads TGTGCCAGCAGTGAAGAGGGTCTCTCTGGAAACACCATATATTTT. The gene calls are TRBV2 and TRBJ1-3; D is unclear. This CDR3 has 15 amino acids. Germline V gene lookup returns CDR1 SNHLY and CDR2 FYNNEI. Trimming stripped 1 base from V and 0 bases from J, with 7 bases between.

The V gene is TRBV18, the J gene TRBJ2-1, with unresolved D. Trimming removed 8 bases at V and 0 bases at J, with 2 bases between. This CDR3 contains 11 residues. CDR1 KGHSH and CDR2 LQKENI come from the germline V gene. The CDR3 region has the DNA TGTGCCAGCCACTCCTACAATGAGCAGTTCTTC. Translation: CASHSYNEQFF. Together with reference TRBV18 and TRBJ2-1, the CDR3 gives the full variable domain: NAGVMQNPRHLVRRRGQEARLRCSPMKGHSHVYWYRQLPEEGLKFMVYLQKENIIDESGMPKERFSAEFPKEGPSILRIQQVVRGDSAAYFCASHSYNEQFFGPGTRLTVL.

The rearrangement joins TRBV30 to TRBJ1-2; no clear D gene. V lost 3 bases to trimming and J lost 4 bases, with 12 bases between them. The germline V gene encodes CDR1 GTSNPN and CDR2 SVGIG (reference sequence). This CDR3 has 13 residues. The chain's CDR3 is CAWSPSAVYGYTF. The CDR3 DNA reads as TGTGCCTGGAGCCCCTCCGCCGTCTATGGCTACACCTTC.

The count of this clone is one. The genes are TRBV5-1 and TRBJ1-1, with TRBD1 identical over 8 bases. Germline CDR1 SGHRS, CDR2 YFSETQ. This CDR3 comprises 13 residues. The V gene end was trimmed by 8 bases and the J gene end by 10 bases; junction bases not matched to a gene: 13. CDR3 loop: CASTLGQGKGAFF. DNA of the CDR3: TGCGCCAGTACCTTAGGACAGGGAAAGGGAGCTTTCTTT.

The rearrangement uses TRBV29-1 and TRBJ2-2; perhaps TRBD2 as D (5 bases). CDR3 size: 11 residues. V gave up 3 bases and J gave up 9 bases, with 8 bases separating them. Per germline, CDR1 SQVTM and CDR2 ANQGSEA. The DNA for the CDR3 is TGCAGCGTTGACGAGGGCAGGGAGCTGTTTTTT. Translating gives CSVDEGRELFF.

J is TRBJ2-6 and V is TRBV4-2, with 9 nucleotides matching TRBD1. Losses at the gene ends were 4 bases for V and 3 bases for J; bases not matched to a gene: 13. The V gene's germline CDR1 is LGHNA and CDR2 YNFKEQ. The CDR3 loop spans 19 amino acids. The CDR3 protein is CASSPAGGQGGRGANVLTF. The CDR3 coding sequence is TGTGCCAGCAGCCCAGCCGGGGGACAGGGAGGTCGTGGGGCCAACGTCCTGACTTTC.

The CDR3: CASSPRDGRNTEAFF. The DNA for the CDR3 is TGTGCCAGCTCACCTAGGGACGGGAGAAACACTGAAGCTTTCTTT. The J gene is TRBJ1-1, the V gene TRBV18; D possibly corresponds to TRBD1 (5 bases). The CDR3 length is 15 residues. Germline V gene data show CDR1 as KGHSH and CDR2 as LQKENI. Trimming pared 3 bases from V and 2 bases from J, leaving 13 bases between.

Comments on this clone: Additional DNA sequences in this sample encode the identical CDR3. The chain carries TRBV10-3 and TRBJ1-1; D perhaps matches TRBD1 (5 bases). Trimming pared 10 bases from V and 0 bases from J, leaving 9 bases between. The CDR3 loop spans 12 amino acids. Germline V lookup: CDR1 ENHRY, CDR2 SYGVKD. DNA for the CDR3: TGTGCCACGGGGGGATTGAACACTGAAGCTTTCTTT. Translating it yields CATGGLNTEAFF.

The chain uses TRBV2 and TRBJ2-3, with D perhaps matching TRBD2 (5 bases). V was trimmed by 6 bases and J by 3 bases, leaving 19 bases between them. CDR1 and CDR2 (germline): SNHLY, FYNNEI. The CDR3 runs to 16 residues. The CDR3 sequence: CASRLPGESKTDTQYF. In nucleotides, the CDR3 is TGTGCCAGCAGGCTTCCCGGGGAGTCAAAAACAGATACGCAGTATTTT.

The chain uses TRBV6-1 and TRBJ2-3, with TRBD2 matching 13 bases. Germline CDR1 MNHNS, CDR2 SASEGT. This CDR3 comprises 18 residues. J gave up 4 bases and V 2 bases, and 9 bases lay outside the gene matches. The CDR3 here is CASSERPGLAGEADTQYF. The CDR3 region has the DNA TGTGCCAGCAGTGAACGTCCAGGACTAGCGGGAGAAGCAGATACGCAGTATTTT.

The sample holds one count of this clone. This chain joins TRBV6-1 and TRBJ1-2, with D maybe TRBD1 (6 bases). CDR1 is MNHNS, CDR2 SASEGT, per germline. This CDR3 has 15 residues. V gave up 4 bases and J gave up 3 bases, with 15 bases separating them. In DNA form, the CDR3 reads TGTGCCAGCAGTGTACAGGGCAGGCGCGACTATGGCTACACCTTC. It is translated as CASSVQGRRDYGYTF.

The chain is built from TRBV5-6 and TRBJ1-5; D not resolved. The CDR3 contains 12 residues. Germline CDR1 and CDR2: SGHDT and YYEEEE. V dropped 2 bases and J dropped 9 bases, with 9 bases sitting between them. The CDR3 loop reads CASSFSLGPQHF. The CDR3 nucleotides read TGTGCCAGCAGCTTTTCCCTCGGGCCCCAGCATTTT.

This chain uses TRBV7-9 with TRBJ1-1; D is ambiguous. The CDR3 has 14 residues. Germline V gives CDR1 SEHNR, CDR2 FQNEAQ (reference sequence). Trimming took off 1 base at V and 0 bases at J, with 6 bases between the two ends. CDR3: CASSLVPLNTEAFF. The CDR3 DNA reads TGTGCCAGCAGCTTAGTACCCCTGAACACTGAAGCTTTCTTT.

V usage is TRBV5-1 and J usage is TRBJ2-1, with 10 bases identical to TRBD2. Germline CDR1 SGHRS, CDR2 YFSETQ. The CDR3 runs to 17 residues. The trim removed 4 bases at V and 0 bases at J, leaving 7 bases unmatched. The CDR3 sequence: CASSPGTSVSSYNEQFF. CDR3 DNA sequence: TGCGCCAGCAGCCCGGGGACTAGCGTAAGCTCCTACAATGAGCAGTTCTTC. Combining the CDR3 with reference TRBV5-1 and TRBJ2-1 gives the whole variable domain KAGVTQTPRYLIKTRGQQVTLSCSPISGHRSVSWYQQTPGQGLQFLFEYFSETQRNKGNFPGRFSGRQFSNSRSEMNVSTLELGDSALYLCASSPGTSVSSYNEQFFGPGTRLTVL.

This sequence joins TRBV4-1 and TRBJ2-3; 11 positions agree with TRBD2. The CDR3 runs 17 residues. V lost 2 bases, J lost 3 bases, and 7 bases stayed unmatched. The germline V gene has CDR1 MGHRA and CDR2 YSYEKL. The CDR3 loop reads CASSQSGLAGGTDTQYF. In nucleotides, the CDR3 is TGCGCCAGCAGCCAATCAGGGCTAGCGGGGGGTACAGATACGCAGTATTTT.

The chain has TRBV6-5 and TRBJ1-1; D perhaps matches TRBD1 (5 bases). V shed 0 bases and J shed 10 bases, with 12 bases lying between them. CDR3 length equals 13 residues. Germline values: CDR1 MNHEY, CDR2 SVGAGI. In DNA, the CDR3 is TGTGCCAGCAGTTACTCGCAGGGTCGGGGAGCTTTCTTT. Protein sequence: CASSYSQGRGAFF.